Below, 7 T cell receptor beta chains from the same sample are listed, as sequenced in a study of T cells in Graves' hyperthyroidism and ophthalmopathy. Amplified TCR beta CDR3 regions derived from RNA transcripts. The HTBI primer set was used in a first-round RT-PCR of the TCR CDR3. TCRdb re-analysed the multiplex PCR reads in MiXCR, keeping a single row per CDR3 protein. The sample holds about 640,000 distinct CDR3 sequences; around 20% are singletons and the top ten take 30% to 40%. The specimen was blood. The receptors were sampled from a man aged 30 to 45 with Graves' ophthalmopathy.

This chain connects TRBV6-5 to TRBJ1-6; D is undetermined. The V and J ends lost 6 bases and 5 bases respectively, with 11 bases between them. CDR1 and CDR2 from the germline V gene are MNHEY and SVGAGI. The CDR3 loop spans 14 amino acids. CDR3 residues: CASSLTDNNSPLHF. CDR3 bases: TGTGCCAGCAGCTTAACTGATAATAATTCACCCCTCCACTTT.

The J gene is TRBJ2-2, the V gene TRBV12-3 or TRBV12-4, with a possible D match to TRBD2 (7 bases). The CDR3 sequence is 16 residues long. V lost 6 bases, J lost 3 bases, and 17 bases lay in between. The CDR3 nucleotides are TGTGCCAGCAGCCCGCGGGGGCGCGAGTACACCGGGGAGCTGTTTTTT. It specifies CASSPRGREYTGELFF.

This clonotype appeared a single time. The V gene is TRBV30, the J gene TRBJ2-7; weak D call: TRBD1 (6 bases). The CDR3 is 13 amino acids. Germline lookup yields CDR1 GTSNPN and CDR2 SVGIG (reference sequence). V lost 5 bases and J 4 bases, leaving 15 bases between the germline ends. The CDR3 bases are TGTGCCTGGGGGACACTCCGGTCATACGAGCAGTACTTC. This translates into CAWGTLRSYEQYF.

This clonotype has a handful of counts. This chain links TRBV6-1 with TRBJ2-1; TRBD2 aligns across 11 bases. The CDR3 is 14 amino acids. Trimming removed 4 bases from V and 8 bases from J; junction bases left unmatched: 4. The germline V gene has CDR1 MNHNS and CDR2 SASEGT. CDR3 region: CASSVSGRVDEQFF. CDR3 coding DNA: TGTGCCAGCAGTGTTAGCGGGAGGGTCGATGAGCAGTTCTTC.

This clonotype was observed a few times. V is TRBV19 and J is TRBJ2-5; no firm D call. Germline V gene data show CDR1 as LNHDA and CDR2 as SQIVND (reference sequence). CDR3 length: 14 amino acids. The V end lost 5 bases, the J end lost 3 bases, and 13 bases lay between the germline ends. The CDR3 DNA sequence: TGTGCCAGTAGTCCCCCGAGTAGGGAAGAGACCCAGTACTTC. As protein: CASSPPSREETQYF.

This clonotype was seen repeatedly, ten times or more. The chain couples TRBV28 to TRBJ2-5; D is unresolved. From germline, CDR1 is MDHEN and CDR2 SYDVKM. Trimming removed 2 bases at V and 3 bases at J, with 7 bases between. The CDR3 consists of 13 residues. CDR3: CASSLHLEETQYF. CDR3 coding DNA: TGTGCCAGCAGTTTACACTTAGAAGAGACCCAGTACTTC.

Ten or more counts support this clonotype. The chain employs TRBV6-5 and TRBJ2-7; TRBD2 agrees at 9 bases. This CDR3 comprises 15 residues. V lost 2 bases to trimming and J lost 2 bases; unmatched junction nucleotides: 4. The germline CDR1 and CDR2 sequences are MNHEY and SVGAGI. The CDR3 DNA is TGTGCCAGCAGTTACGGGTTAGCGGGGGCCTACGAGCAGTACTTC. It specifies CASSYGLAGAYEQYF.